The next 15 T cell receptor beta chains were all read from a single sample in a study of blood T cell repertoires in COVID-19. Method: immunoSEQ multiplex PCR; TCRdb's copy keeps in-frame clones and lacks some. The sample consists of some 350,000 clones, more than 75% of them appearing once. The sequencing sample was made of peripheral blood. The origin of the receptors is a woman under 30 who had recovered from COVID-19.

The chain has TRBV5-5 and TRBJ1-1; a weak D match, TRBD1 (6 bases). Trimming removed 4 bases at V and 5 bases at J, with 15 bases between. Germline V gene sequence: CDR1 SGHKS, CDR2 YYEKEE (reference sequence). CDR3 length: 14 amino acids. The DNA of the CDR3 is TGTGCCAGCAGCCCGGGACAATTGACGACTGAAGCTTTCTTT. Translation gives CASSPGQLTTEAFF.

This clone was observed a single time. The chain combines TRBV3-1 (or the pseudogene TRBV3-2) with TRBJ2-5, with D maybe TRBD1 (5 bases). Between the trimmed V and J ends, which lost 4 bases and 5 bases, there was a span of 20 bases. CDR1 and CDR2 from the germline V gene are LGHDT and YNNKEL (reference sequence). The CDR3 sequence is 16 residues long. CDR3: CASSLSPDKGRETQYF. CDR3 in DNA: TGTGCCAGCAGCCTCTCTCCGGACAAGGGAAGGGAGACCCAGTACTTC.

CDR3 DNA sequence: TGTGCCAGCAGCCGTAGGCTGGGACAGCCGAACACTGAAGCTTTCTTT. The encoded protein is CASSRRLGQPNTEAFF. The chain links TRBV11-2 to TRBJ1-1; 7 bases are a match to TRBD1. CDR3 length: 16 residues. V trimming: 5 bases; J trimming: 1 base; junction bases outside the gene matches: 10. Per the germline V gene, CDR1 is SGHAT and CDR2 is FQNNGV.

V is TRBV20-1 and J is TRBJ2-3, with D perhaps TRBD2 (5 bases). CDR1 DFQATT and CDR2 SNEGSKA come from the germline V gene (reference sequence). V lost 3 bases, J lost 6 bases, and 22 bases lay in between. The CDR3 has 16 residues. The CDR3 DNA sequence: TGCAGTGCTAGTATAGGCGGGCGGGCCCCCGGGGATACGCAGTATTTT. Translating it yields CSASIGGRAPGDTQYF.

The CDR3 DNA follows: TGTGCCAGCAGTTATCGGGGGGGACTAAACTATGGCTACACCTTC. It translates to CASSYRGGLNYGYTF. The V and J genes are TRBV6-5 and TRBJ1-2; the D gene is possibly TRBD1 (5 bases). Trimming stripped 3 bases from V and 2 bases from J, with 13 bases between. The germline V gene has CDR1 MNHEY and CDR2 SVGAGI. This CDR3 is 15 amino acids long.

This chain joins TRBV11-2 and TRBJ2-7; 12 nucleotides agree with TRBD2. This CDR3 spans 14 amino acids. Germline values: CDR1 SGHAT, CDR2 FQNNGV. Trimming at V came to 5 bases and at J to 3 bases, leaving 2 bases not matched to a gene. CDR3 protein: CASSGLAGHYEQYV. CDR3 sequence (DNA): TGTGCCAGCAGCGGACTAGCGGGACACTACGAGCAGTACGTC.

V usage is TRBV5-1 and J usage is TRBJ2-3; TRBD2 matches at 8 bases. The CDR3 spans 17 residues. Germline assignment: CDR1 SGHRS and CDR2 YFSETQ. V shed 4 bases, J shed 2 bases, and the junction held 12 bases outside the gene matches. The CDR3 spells CASSQRAGVIHTDTQYF. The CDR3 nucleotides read TGCGCCAGCAGCCAACGAGCGGGAGTTATCCACACAGATACGCAGTATTTT.

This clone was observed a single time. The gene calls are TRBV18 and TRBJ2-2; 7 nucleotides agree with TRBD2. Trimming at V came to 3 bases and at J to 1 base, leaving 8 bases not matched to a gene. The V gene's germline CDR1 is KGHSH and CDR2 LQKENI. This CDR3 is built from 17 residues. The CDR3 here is CASSPTVGGMNTGELFF. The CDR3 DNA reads TGTGCCAGCTCACCTACCGTGGGGGGGATGAACACCGGGGAGCTGTTTTTT.

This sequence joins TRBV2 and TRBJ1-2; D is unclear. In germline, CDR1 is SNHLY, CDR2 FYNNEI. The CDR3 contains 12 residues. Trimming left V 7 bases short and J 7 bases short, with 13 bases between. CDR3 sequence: CASTTGTGGYTF. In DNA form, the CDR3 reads TGTGCCAGCACGACTGGTACCGGTGGCTACACCTTC.

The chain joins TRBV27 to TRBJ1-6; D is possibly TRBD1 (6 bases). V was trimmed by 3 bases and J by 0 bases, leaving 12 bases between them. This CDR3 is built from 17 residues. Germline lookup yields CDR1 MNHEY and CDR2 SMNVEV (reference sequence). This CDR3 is CASSFGQFSSYNSPLHF. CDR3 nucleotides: TGTGCCAGCAGTTTCGGACAGTTTAGCTCCTATAATTCACCCCTCCACTTT.

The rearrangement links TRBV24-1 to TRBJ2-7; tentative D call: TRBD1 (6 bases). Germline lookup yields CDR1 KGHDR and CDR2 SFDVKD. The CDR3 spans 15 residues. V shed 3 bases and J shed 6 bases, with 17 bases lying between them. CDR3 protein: CATSDEPGTYSEQYV. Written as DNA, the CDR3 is TGTGCCACCAGTGATGAGCCCGGGACATACTCCGAGCAGTACGTC.

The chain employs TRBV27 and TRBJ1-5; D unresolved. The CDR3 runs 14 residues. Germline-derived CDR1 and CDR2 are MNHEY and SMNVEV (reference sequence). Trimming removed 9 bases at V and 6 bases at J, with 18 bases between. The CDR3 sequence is CASSLSLSGQPQHF. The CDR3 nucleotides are TGTGCCAGTTCCCTCTCTCTATCGGGTCAGCCCCAGCATTTT.

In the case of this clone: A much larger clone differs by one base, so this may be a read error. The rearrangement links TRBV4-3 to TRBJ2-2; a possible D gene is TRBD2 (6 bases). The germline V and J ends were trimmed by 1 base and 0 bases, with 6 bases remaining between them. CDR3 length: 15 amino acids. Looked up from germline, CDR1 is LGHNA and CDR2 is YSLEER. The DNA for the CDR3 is TGCGCCAGCAGCCAAGGACTAGCGAACACCGGGGAGCTGTTTTTT. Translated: CASSQGLANTGELFF.

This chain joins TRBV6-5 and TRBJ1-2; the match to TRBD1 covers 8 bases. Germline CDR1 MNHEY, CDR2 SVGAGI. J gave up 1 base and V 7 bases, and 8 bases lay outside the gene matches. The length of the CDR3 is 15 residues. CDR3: CASTGQGNINYGYTF. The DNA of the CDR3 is TGTGCCAGCACAGGACAGGGCAATATTAACTATGGCTACACCTTC.

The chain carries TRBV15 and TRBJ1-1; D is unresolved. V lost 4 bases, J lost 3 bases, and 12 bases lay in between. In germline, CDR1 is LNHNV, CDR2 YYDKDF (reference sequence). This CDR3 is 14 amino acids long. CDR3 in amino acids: CATSKEVRDTEAFF. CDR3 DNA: TGTGCCACCAGCAAAGAAGTCCGGGACACTGAAGCTTTCTTT. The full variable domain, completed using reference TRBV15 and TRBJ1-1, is DAMVIQNPRYQVTQFGKPVTLSCSQTLNHNVMYWYQQKSSQAPKLLFHYYDKDFNNEADTPDNFQSRRPNTSFCFLDIRSPGLGDTAMYLCATSKEVRDTEAFFGQGTRLTVV.